Following are 31 T cell receptor beta chains from one sample sequenced in a study of blood T cells in healthy people across ages. Next came a second PCR, run for roughly 7 to 12 cycles, which used a sample-barcoded 5' primer along with a J-beta primer mix. TCRdb itself ran the 5' RACE reads through MiXCR, one entry per CDR3 protein. Seen here are 800,000 or so distinct CDR3 sequences, 20% to 25% observed once, and the top ten hold under 4%. The same data also went into a second study, on T cells of mothers and their children.

What was sequenced was blood. The receptors derive from a boy between 10 and 17 years old in good health.

This clonotype was detected ten times or more. V and J are TRBV29-1 and TRBJ2-5; D is uncertain. This CDR3 has 10 amino acids. The V and J ends lost 6 bases and 4 bases respectively, with 6 bases between them. Looked up from germline, CDR1 is SQVTM and CDR2 is ANQGSEA. The CDR3 loop is CSVGPETQYF. CDR3 DNA sequence: TGCAGCGTAGGGCCAGAGACCCAGTACTTC.

This clonotype appeared a few times. This chain joins TRBV18 and TRBJ2-5; the match to TRBD1 covers 9 bases. The CDR3 is 13 amino acids. Germline loops: CDR1 KGHSH, CDR2 LQKENI. J was trimmed by 10 bases and V by 3 bases; bases with no gene match: 6. In DNA, the CDR3 is TGTGCCAGCTCACCGCGGGACAGGGCGGACCAGTACTTC. As protein: CASSPRDRADQYF. Based on the CDR3 plus reference TRBV18 and TRBJ2-5, the full variable domain is NAGVMQNPRHLVRRRGQEARLRCSPMKGHSHVYWYRQLPEEGLKFMVYLQKENIIDESGMPKERFSAEFPKEGPSILRIQQVVRGDSAAYFCASSPRDRADQYFGPGTRLLVL.

The CDR3 loop reads CASSQKQGTYEQYF. The CDR3 DNA is TGCGCCAGCAGCCAGAAACAGGGGACCTACGAGCAGTACTTC. The rearrangement uses TRBV4-1 and TRBJ2-5; 7 bases match TRBD1. Judging by the DNA end, TRBJ2-7 fits better; the J call may be wrong. The V gene's germline CDR1 is MGHRA and CDR2 YSYEKL. This CDR3 contains 14 residues.

This chain uses TRBV4-3 with TRBJ2-1, with 13 bases fitting TRBD2. The CDR3 extends over 18 amino acids. V was pared by 1 base and J by 7 bases, with 10 bases of the junction left unmatched. Looked up from germline, CDR1 is LGHNA and CDR2 is YSLEER. This CDR3 is CASSQGTSGSPGWNEQFF. As DNA, the CDR3 is TGCGCCAGCAGCCAAGGGACTAGCGGGAGTCCCGGGTGGAATGAGCAGTTCTTC.

The chain carries TRBV2 and TRBJ2-1; D is possibly TRBD2 (5 bases). The CDR3 totals 13 residues. The V end lost 7 bases, the J end lost 5 bases, and 12 bases lay between the germline ends. The V gene's germline CDR1 is SNHLY and CDR2 FYNNEI. The CDR3, as DNA: TGTGCCAGCAACCAAGACGGGGACAATGAGCAGTTCTTC. Residues: CASNQDGDNEQFF.

A few counts support this clonotype. V and J are TRBV7-2 and TRBJ1-1; D ambiguous. The ends were cut back, 5 bases at V and 1 base at J, with 17 bases in the middle. Looked up from germline, CDR1 is SGHTA and CDR2 is FQGNSA. The CDR3 extends over 16 amino acids. The CDR3 here is CASSPVPRRTNTEAFF. CDR3 DNA: TGTGCCAGCAGCCCGGTCCCTAGGCGGACGAACACTGAAGCTTTCTTT.

This clonotype was recorded a few times. This chain connects TRBV20-1 to TRBJ2-5; 7 nucleotides agree with TRBD2. V was clipped by 2 bases and J by 1 base; unmatched bases: 1. The CDR3 has 13 residues. Germline values: CDR1 DFQATT, CDR2 SNEGSKA (reference sequence). The CDR3 loop is CSARSGVQETQYF. The DNA for the CDR3 is TGCAGTGCTAGAAGCGGGGTCCAAGAGACCCAGTACTTC.

The genes are TRBV7-2 and TRBJ1-4; D is possibly TRBD1 (5 bases). V lost 3 bases to trimming and J lost 5 bases, with 10 bases between them. CDR3 length: 14 residues. Germline loops: CDR1 SGHTA, CDR2 FQGNSA. The CDR3 reads CASSFAGLNEKLFF. In nucleotides, the CDR3 is TGTGCCAGCAGCTTTGCGGGGCTAAATGAAAAACTGTTTTTT.

The table lists this clonotype with a few counts. The junction does not match germline at one end; this may be a read error. The V and J genes are TRBV7-7 and TRBJ2-4; a possible D gene is TRBD1 (5 bases). The V gene's germline CDR1 is SSHAT and CDR2 FNYEAQ (reference sequence). The CDR3 contains 18 residues. CDR3 protein: CASSCWFGADLAKNIQYF. The CDR3 DNA is TGTGCTAGCAGCTGCTGGTTTGGGGCGGACCTAGCCAAAAACATTCAGTACTTC.

The rearrangement links TRBV7-2 to TRBJ2-1; D gene uncertain. The CDR3 spans 16 residues. Germline loops: CDR1 SGHTA, CDR2 FQGNSA. V was trimmed by 1 base and J by 8 bases, leaving 18 bases between them. CDR3 amino acids: CASSLGRGLPGDEQFF. Written as DNA, the CDR3 is TGTGCCAGCAGCTTAGGGCGCGGCCTCCCTGGGGATGAGCAGTTCTTC.

This clonotype showed up just a few times. This chain connects TRBV28 to TRBJ1-2, with D tentatively TRBD1 (5 bases). Germline CDR1 reads MDHEN; CDR2 reads SYDVKM. V lost 6 bases and J 5 bases, leaving 13 bases between the germline ends. The CDR3 has 13 residues. The CDR3, as DNA: TGTGCCAGCAGGCCTCGACAGCCATATGGCTACACCTTC. Encoded protein: CASRPRQPYGYTF.

This clonotype was seen a few times. Sequence at one end of the junction differs from germline and may be a read error. The CDR3 region has the DNA TGTGCCATCAGTTTAAAGTCCAGGGGCTTCTTT. This encodes CAISLKSRGFF. The gene calls are TRBV28 and TRBJ1-1; the D gene is possibly TRBD1 (6 bases). The germline gives CDR1 MDHEN, CDR2 SYDVKM. The CDR3 runs to 11 residues.

In this sample, this clonotype turned up many times. The J gene is TRBJ1-1, the V gene TRBV29-1, with TRBD1 as a possible D gene (6 bases). Germline V gene data show CDR1 as SQVTM and CDR2 as ANQGSEA. Trimming pared 6 bases from V and 7 bases from J, leaving 15 bases between. This CDR3 region has 12 residues. The CDR3 DNA is TGCAGCGTGCTACAGGGAAGGGGTGAAGCTTTCTTT. Its translation is CSVLQGRGEAFF. The full variable domain, with the rest looked up from reference TRBV29-1 and TRBJ1-1, is SAVISQKPSRDICQRGTSLTIQCQVDSQVTMMFWYRQQPGQSLTLIATANQGSEATYESGFVIDKFPISRPNLTFSTLTVSNMSPEDSSIYLCSVLQGRGEAFFGQGTRLTVV.

The rearrangement joins TRBV9 to TRBJ2-7, with TRBD2 identical over 14 bases. CDR1 and CDR2 from the germline V gene are SGDLS and YYNGEE. The CDR3 runs 18 residues. V lost 0 bases to trimming and J lost 3 bases; unmatched junction nucleotides: 8. This CDR3 reads CASSVEGTSGRGGYEQYF. Here the CDR3 DNA reads TGTGCCAGCAGCGTAGAGGGGACTAGCGGGAGAGGCGGCTACGAGCAGTACTTC. Supplemented by reference TRBV9 and TRBJ2-7, the full variable domain reads DSGVTQTPKHLITATGQRVTLRCSPRSGDLSVYWYQQSLDQGLQFLIQYYNGEERAKGNILERFSAQQFPDLHSELNLSSLELGDSALYFCASSVEGTSGRGGYEQYFGPGTRLTVT.

The chain combines TRBV28 with TRBJ2-6; a possible D gene is TRBD2 (5 bases). Per the germline V gene, CDR1 is MDHEN and CDR2 is SYDVKM. This CDR3 has 21 amino acids. Trimming stripped 5 bases from V and 0 bases from J, with 26 bases between. For the CDR3, the DNA is TGTGCCAGCAGTCCCCGCCCTGGGATTCCAGGACTGTTCTCTGGGGCCAACGTCCTGACTTTC. This sequence encodes CASSPRPGIPGLFSGANVLTF.

A few counts support this clonotype. V gene TRBV28 combines with J gene TRBJ2-6, with D perhaps assigned TRBD1 or TRBD2 (5 bases each). Germline CDR1 MDHEN, CDR2 SYDVKM. The length of the CDR3 is 18 residues. Trimming shortened V by 5 bases and J by 4 bases, and 21 bases separated the two germline ends. CDR3 nucleotides: TGTGCCAGCAGTCAAAATGTAGGGTCGGGGCAAGGGGCCAACGTCCTGACTTTC. Translating gives CASSQNVGSGQGANVLTF.

The genes are TRBV4-2 and TRBJ2-5, with 10 bases identical to TRBD1. Per germline, CDR1 LGHNA and CDR2 YNFKEQ. Germline trimming cut 0 bases from V and 8 bases from J; bases unmatched to any gene: 6. CDR3 length: 15 residues. The CDR3: CASSQDPGTGDTQYF. CDR3 DNA: TGTGCCAGCAGCCAAGATCCCGGGACAGGGGACACCCAGTACTTC.

The chain is built from TRBV25-1 and TRBJ2-3; D is possibly TRBD2 (6 bases). CDR1 MGHDK and CDR2 SYGVNS come from the germline V gene. The length of the CDR3 is 16 residues. Trimming removed 4 bases from V and 1 base from J, with 15 bases in between. The CDR3 spells CASSGPEGGGTDTQYF. The CDR3 nucleotides are TGTGCCAGCAGTGGGCCAGAGGGAGGTGGCACAGATACGCAGTATTTT.

This clonotype has more than one count but fewer than ten. The rearrangement links TRBV29-1 to TRBJ2-1; 8 bases fit TRBD2. CDR1 SQVTM and CDR2 ANQGSEA come from the germline V gene. The CDR3 is 16 residues long. V shed 0 bases, J shed 0 bases, and the junction held 4 bases outside the gene matches. In DNA form, the CDR3 reads TGCAGCGTTGAAGAGGGCGGGAGGAGCTCCTACAATGAGCAGTTCTTC. This translates into CSVEEGGRSSYNEQFF.

In its sample, this clonotype was seen a few times. The chain recombines TRBV7-9 with TRBJ1-5; 11 bases match TRBD1. The ends lost 5 bases at V and 2 bases at J; junction bases unmatched: 11. CDR1 and CDR2 from the germline V gene are SEHNR and FQNEAQ (reference sequence). This CDR3 contains 18 residues. CDR3 in amino acids: CASSPGTGGYVGNQPQHF. The CDR3 DNA reads as TGTGCCAGCAGCCCAGGGACAGGGGGGTATGTCGGCAATCAGCCCCAGCATTTT.

Only a few counts were recorded for this clonotype. V and J are TRBV7-9 and TRBJ1-1; D remains unclear. V was shortened by 6 bases and J by 7 bases, with 12 bases between the two germline ends. This CDR3 is built from 12 residues. Germline V gene data show CDR1 as SEHNR and CDR2 as FQNEAQ (reference sequence). The CDR3 DNA reads TGTGCCAGCAGGTCCCGTGACGGTGAAGCTTTCTTT. Protein product: CASRSRDGEAFF.

V and J are TRBV4-2 and TRBJ2-6; 9 bases are shared with TRBD2. Germline V lookup: CDR1 LGHNA, CDR2 YNFKEQ. Unmatched junction bases numbered 5, after V lost 2 bases and J lost 0 bases. This CDR3 comprises 18 residues. The CDR3 here is CASSQTSGYRSGANVLTF. The CDR3 coding sequence is TGTGCCAGCAGCCAAACTAGCGGGTATCGCTCTGGGGCCAACGTCCTGACTTTC.

This sequence joins TRBV4-3 and TRBJ2-1, with D perhaps matching TRBD1 (6 bases). The CDR3 runs to 15 residues. Germline-derived CDR1 and CDR2 are LGHNA and YSLEER. V gave up 0 bases and J gave up 5 bases, with 11 bases separating them. The CDR3 DNA follows: TGCGCCAGCAGCCAAGAGACAGGCCAGAACAATGAGCAGTTCTTC. Its protein product is CASSQETGQNNEQFF.

This clonotype came up a few times. V and J are TRBV6-1 and TRBJ2-3; D is ambiguous. Germline CDR1 is MNHNS and CDR2 is SASEGT. CDR3 length equals 14 residues. Trimming left V 1 base short and J 8 bases short, with 13 bases between. CDR3 loop: CASSEEPLRATQYF. CDR3 DNA sequence: TGTGCCAGCAGTGAAGAGCCCCTTCGAGCTACGCAGTATTTT.

Of note for this clonotype: The germline gene is not matched at one end of the junction; a read error may be the cause. The rearrangement links TRBV29-1 to TRBJ1-4; a possible D gene is TRBD1 (6 bases). The CDR3 is made up of 13 amino acids. Germline values: CDR1 SQVTM, CDR2 ANQGSEA. CDR3 bases: TGCAGCGTTCGACAGGCAACTAATGAAGAACTGTTTTTT. Translating it yields CSVRQATNEELFF.

This clonotype was seen more than once but under ten times. The chain carries TRBV13 and TRBJ2-3; either TRBD1 or TRBD2 may supply D (5 bases each). The CDR3 sequence is 16 residues long. V was cut by 6 bases and J by 7 bases, with 23 bases left in between. Looked up from germline, CDR1 is PRHDT and CDR2 is FYEKMQ (reference sequence). DNA for the CDR3: TGTGCCAGCAGTTCAACGGGACGTAGTTCCCTCAATACGCAGTATTTT. Its protein product is CASSSTGRSSLNTQYF. The full variable domain, completed using reference TRBV13 and TRBJ2-3, is AAGVIQSPRHLIKEKRETATLKCYPIPRHDTVYWYQQGPGQDPQFLISFYEKMQSDKGSIPDRFSAQQFSDYHSELNMSSLELGDSALYFCASSSTGRSSLNTQYFGPGTRLTVL.

This chain connects TRBV28 to TRBJ2-2; D is perhaps TRBD1 or TRBD2 (6 bases each). Germline-derived CDR1 and CDR2 are MDHEN and SYDVKM. The V gene lost 6 bases and the J gene lost 3 bases, with 20 bases spanning the gap. The CDR3 is 17 residues long. CDR3 residues: CASSLTGGLKYTGELFF. In DNA, the CDR3 is TGTGCCAGCAGCCTAACTGGGGGGCTGAAATACACCGGGGAGCTGTTTTTT.

The V and J genes are TRBV2 and TRBJ1-5; 9 bases line up with TRBD1. CDR1 and CDR2 (germline): SNHLY, FYNNEI. The CDR3 sequence is 15 residues long. J was trimmed by 1 base and V by 6 bases; bases with no gene match: 4. The CDR3 reads CASSNRGQSNQPQHF. Here the CDR3 DNA reads TGTGCCAGCAGCAACAGGGGGCAGAGCAATCAGCCCCAGCATTTT.

This clonotype was counted many times. V usage is TRBV12-3 or TRBV12-4 and J usage is TRBJ1-5, with D uncertain. This CDR3 has 13 amino acids. V was pared by 1 base and J by 7 bases, with 8 bases between. Here the CDR3 DNA reads TGTGCCAGCAGTTTAGACGGACCACAGCCCCAGCATTTT. Translating it yields CASSLDGPQPQHF.

The CDR3 protein is CASSQEPARGGETQYF. CDR3 in DNA: TGCGCCAGCAGCCAAGAACCCGCCCGGGGAGGAGAGACCCAGTACTTC. V usage is TRBV4-3 and J usage is TRBJ2-5; a possible D gene is TRBD2 (6 bases). V lost 0 bases and J 4 bases, leaving 15 bases between the germline ends. CDR3 size: 16 residues. The germline V gene has CDR1 LGHNA and CDR2 YSLEER.

CDR3 coding DNA: TGTGCCAGCAGCCAAGACAGGGGATTAAAAAACATTCAGTACTTC. Translating gives CASSQDRGLKNIQYF. The V call is TRBV4-2, the J call TRBJ2-4; maybe TRBD1 (6 bases). Between the trimmed V and J ends, which lost 0 bases and 4 bases, there was a span of 10 bases. In germline, CDR1 is LGHNA, CDR2 YNFKEQ. CDR3 length: 15 residues.